This passage covers 21 T cell receptor beta chains from one sample sequenced in a study of control samples from healthy donors and cancer patients. Repertoires were generated with immunoSEQ multiplex PCR, while TCRdb's copy carries only in-frame clones and drops some. The data show 90,000 to 100,000 clones, with about four fifths seen just once and about 10% held by the top ten. The specimen sequenced was blood. The receptors shown here come from a woman in her twenties or thirties in good health.

A word on this clone: One junction end disagrees with the germline gene, perhaps due to a read error. V usage is TRBV7-7 and J usage is TRBJ2-2; 7 bases agree with TRBD1. This CDR3 is built from 16 residues. Germline loops: CDR1 SSHAT, CDR2 FNYEAQ (reference sequence). The CDR3 DNA is TGTGCTAGCAGCTCTGGGACAGCGATGAACACCGGGGAGCTGTTTTTT. Translated: CASSSGTAMNTGELFF.

V is TRBV5-1 and J is TRBJ1-2; D might be TRBD1 (5 bases). The CDR3 runs 16 residues. The germline gives CDR1 SGHRS, CDR2 YFSETQ. The V and J ends lost 4 bases and 1 base respectively, with 17 bases between them. The CDR3 loop reads CASSLLPGPVNYGYTF. DNA for the CDR3: TGCGCCAGCAGCCTTCTTCCGGGACCGGTTAACTATGGCTACACCTTC.

V and J are TRBV5-1 and TRBJ2-1; unclear D gene. The CDR3 is 12 residues long. Trimming left V 3 bases short and J 7 bases short, with 8 bases between. The germline CDR1 and CDR2 sequences are SGHRS and YFSETQ. The CDR3 reads CASSSFRNEQFF. CDR3 sequence (DNA): TGCGCCAGCAGCTCCTTTAGGAATGAGCAGTTCTTC.

This clone was recorded only once. This chain links TRBV27 with TRBJ1-6; tentative D call: TRBD1 (5 bases). Trimming pared 6 bases from V and 7 bases from J, leaving 13 bases between. Germline CDR1 reads MNHEY; CDR2 reads SMNVEV (reference sequence). The CDR3 loop spans 14 amino acids. CDR3 sequence: CASSPDGGNSPLHF. DNA for the CDR3: TGTGCCAGCAGCCCGGACGGGGGGAATTCACCCCTCCACTTT.

The chain combines TRBV7-8 with TRBJ1-2; D not resolved. The V and J ends lost 3 bases and 5 bases respectively, with 16 bases between them. This CDR3 contains 15 residues. The V gene's germline CDR1 is SGHVS and CDR2 FQNEAQ. CDR3 amino acids: CASSLRYGLQYGYTF. The CDR3 nucleotides read TGTGCCAGCAGCTTGAGGTACGGACTTCAGTATGGCTACACCTTC.

V and J are TRBV3-1 (or the pseudogene TRBV3-2) and TRBJ2-3; D is undetermined. With 0 bases removed from V and 1 base from J, the gap between germline ends came to 14 bases. The germline V gene has CDR1 LGHDT and CDR2 YNNKEL (reference sequence). The CDR3 runs to 17 residues. CDR3 DNA sequence: TGTGCCAGCAGCCAAGACAATATAGGCCTGCGCACAGATACGCAGTATTTT. Protein product: CASSQDNIGLRTDTQYF.

The rearrangement uses TRBV12-3 or TRBV12-4 and TRBJ1-2; D perhaps matches TRBD1 (6 bases). The CDR3 is 12 amino acids. Trimming stripped 3 bases from V and 8 bases from J, with 10 bases between. Written as DNA, the CDR3 is TGTGCCAGCAGTTTCGCAGGGGACGGCTACACCTTC. Protein product: CASSFAGDGYTF.

The rearrangement joins TRBV29-1 to TRBJ2-2, with D tentatively TRBD2 (5 bases). The germline V gene has CDR1 SQVTM and CDR2 ANQGSEA. The CDR3 sequence is 13 residues long. The V end lost 7 bases, the J end lost 3 bases, and 12 bases lay between the germline ends. The CDR3 here is CSGGGRDTGELFF. CDR3 sequence (DNA): TGCAGCGGTGGTGGGCGGGACACCGGGGAGCTGTTTTTT.

The chain uses TRBV27 and TRBJ2-7; D unclear. The germline V and J ends were trimmed by 4 bases and 1 base, with 5 bases remaining between them. Germline V gives CDR1 MNHEY, CDR2 SMNVEV (reference sequence). The CDR3 consists of 12 residues. The CDR3 sequence: CASSSHSYEQYF. In DNA, the CDR3 is TGTGCCAGCAGTTCCCATTCCTACGAGCAGTACTTC.

The V gene is TRBV6-5, the J gene TRBJ1-5; D gene ambiguous. The CDR3 runs to 15 residues. Trimming took 0 bases from V and 0 from J, leaving 6 bases between them. Germline V lookup: CDR1 MNHEY, CDR2 SVGAGI. CDR3 in amino acids: CASSYSGDSNQPQHF. The CDR3 DNA reads as TGTGCCAGCAGTTACTCAGGTGATAGCAATCAGCCCCAGCATTTT.

CDR3 sequence: CASSLDGRDGFTDTQYF. The CDR3 nucleotides read TGTGCCAGCAGCTTAGATGGTCGGGACGGATTCACAGATACGCAGTATTTT. The chain joins TRBV11-2 to TRBJ2-3; D is perhaps TRBD1 or TRBD2 (5 bases each). CDR3 length equals 17 residues. The germline V gene has CDR1 SGHAT and CDR2 FQNNGV. V was pared by 0 bases and J by 2 bases, with 15 bases between.

The chain recombines TRBV19 with TRBJ1-5; D remains ambiguous. This CDR3 comprises 12 residues. The ends were cut back, 5 bases at V and 5 bases at J, with 7 bases in the middle. CDR1 and CDR2 from the germline V gene are LNHDA and SQIVND (reference sequence). CDR3 protein: CASSPLDQPQHF. The CDR3 DNA sequence: TGTGCCAGTAGTCCCTTGGATCAGCCCCAGCATTTT.

The V call is TRBV2, the J call TRBJ2-1; TRBD2 matches at 7 bases. CDR1 is SNHLY and CDR2 is FYNNEI in the germline V gene. With V trimmed by 11 bases and J by 3 bases, 13 bases remained unmatched. CDR3 length: 15 amino acids. The CDR3 sequence is CASSRIAGGYNEQFF. CDR3 DNA sequence: TGTGCCTCCTCCCGGATAGCGGGCGGCTACAATGAGCAGTTCTTC.

This chain links TRBV18 with TRBJ2-7; D ambiguous. V was clipped by 2 bases and J by 3 bases, with 11 bases between them. Germline V gene data show CDR1 as KGHSH and CDR2 as LQKENI. The CDR3 sequence is 14 residues long. The CDR3 reads CASSPETPYYEQYF. The CDR3 DNA follows: TGTGCCAGCTCACCAGAGACTCCTTACTACGAGCAGTACTTC.

This clone was seen just once. This chain links TRBV5-1 with TRBJ1-3; D is unclear. Trimming stripped 3 bases from V and 0 bases from J, with 7 bases between. CDR3 length equals 14 residues. Germline-derived CDR1 and CDR2 are SGHRS and YFSETQ. In nucleotides, the CDR3 is TGCGCCAGCAGCTCCTCTTACTCTGGAAACACCATATATTTT. Translating gives CASSSSYSGNTIYF. Based on the CDR3 plus reference TRBV5-1 and TRBJ1-3, the full variable domain is KAGVTQTPRYLIKTRGQQVTLSCSPISGHRSVSWYQQTPGQGLQFLFEYFSETQRNKGNFPGRFSGRQFSNSRSEMNVSTLELGDSALYLCASSSSYSGNTIYFGEGSWLTVV.

This clone occurred once. The V call is TRBV4-3, the J call TRBJ2-1, with D possibly being TRBD1 or TRBD2 (5 bases each). V was clipped by 3 bases and J by 3 bases, with 12 bases between them. Per germline, CDR1 LGHNA and CDR2 YSLEER. The CDR3 spans 15 residues. The CDR3 nucleotides are TGCGCCAGCAGCCAGGGAGTCGACAGCTACAATGAGCAGTTCTTC. Protein sequence: CASSQGVDSYNEQFF.

In nucleotides, the CDR3 is TGTGCCAGTAGTATTCAACTAGGCGGCCCACCCCTCCACTTT. Translated, it gives CASSIQLGGPPLHF. This chain connects TRBV19 to TRBJ1-6, with D unresolved. The CDR3 is 14 amino acids. Germline V CDR1 and CDR2: LNHDA, SQIVND (reference sequence). The V end was cut by 3 bases, the J end by 11 bases, with 14 bases between.

The CDR3 loop reads CASSYRPDGLIYGYTF. The CDR3 bases are TGTGCCAGCAGTTACCGCCCGGACGGGTTAATATATGGCTACACCTTC. The chain employs TRBV6-5 and TRBJ1-2; D ambiguous. The CDR3 loop spans 16 amino acids. Germline CDR1 MNHEY, CDR2 SVGAGI. Trimming stripped 2 bases from V and 5 bases from J, with 18 bases between.

The chain is built from TRBV9 and TRBJ2-1; D is uncertain. Germline CDR1 reads SGDLS; CDR2 reads YYNGEE. The CDR3 totals 13 residues. With 1 base removed from V and 8 bases from J, the gap between germline ends came to 10 bases. The CDR3 DNA reads TGTGCCAGCAGCGTACTCTTATGGGATGAGCAGTTCTTC. This codes for CASSVLLWDEQFF.

The rearrangement links TRBV6-1 to TRBJ1-2; 11 nucleotides agree with TRBD1. After removal of 2 bases from V and 3 bases from J, the junction contained 8 bases not matched to a gene. Germline V gives CDR1 MNHNS, CDR2 SASEGT. CDR3 size: 17 residues. The chain's CDR3 is CASSETGQGALHYGYTF. In nucleotides, the CDR3 is TGTGCCAGCAGTGAAACCGGACAGGGGGCACTTCACTATGGCTACACCTTC.

V usage is TRBV9 and J usage is TRBJ1-2, with D possibly TRBD1 on 6 matching bases. The germline gives CDR1 SGDLS, CDR2 YYNGEE. This CDR3 is 14 amino acids long. Trimming shortened V by 1 base and J by 7 bases, and 14 bases separated the two germline ends. The CDR3 region has the DNA TGTGCCAGCAGCGTATCGGGGGGCCATGGTGGCTACACCTTC. This sequence encodes CASSVSGGHGGYTF.